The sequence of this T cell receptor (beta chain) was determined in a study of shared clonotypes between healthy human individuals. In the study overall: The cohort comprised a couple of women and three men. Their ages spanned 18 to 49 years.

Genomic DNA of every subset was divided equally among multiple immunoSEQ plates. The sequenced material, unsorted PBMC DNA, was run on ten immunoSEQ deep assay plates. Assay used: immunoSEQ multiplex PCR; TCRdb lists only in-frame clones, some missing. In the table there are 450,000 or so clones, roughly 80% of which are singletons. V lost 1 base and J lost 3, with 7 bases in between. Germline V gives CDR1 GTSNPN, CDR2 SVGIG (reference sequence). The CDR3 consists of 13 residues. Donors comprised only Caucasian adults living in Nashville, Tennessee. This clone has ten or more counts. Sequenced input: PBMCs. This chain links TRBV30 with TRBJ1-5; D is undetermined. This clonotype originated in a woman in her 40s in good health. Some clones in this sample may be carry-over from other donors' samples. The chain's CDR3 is CAWSAGHNQPQHF. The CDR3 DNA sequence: TGTGCCTGGAGTGCGGGCCACAATCAGCCCCAGCATTTT.